The T cell receptor (beta chain) under discussion was sequenced for a study of CD8 T cells in ankylosing spondylitis. From the 5' RACE reads, TCRdb called clonotypes with MiXCR, one entry per CDR3 protein. The repertoire has 250,000 or so distinct CDR3 sequences, about 24% of them found once; the top ten carry 0.6% to 0.75%. Study results and caveats: What appeared characteristic of ankylosing spondylitis blood was a TCR beta motif of about eight highly homologous variants. Matched synovial fluid from ankylosing spondylitis patients was reported to be enriched for disease-linked clones. Some motif variants had been reported before (in reactive arthritis synovial fluid and blood).

The CDR3 loop spans 12 amino acids. Germline loops: CDR1 MNHEY, CDR2 SVGAGI. Trimming stripped 5 bases from V and 8 bases from J, with 11 bases between. With respect to this clonotype: What it recognizes is unknown.

This sequence joins TRBV6-5 and TRBJ2-3, with unresolved D. Material for sequencing was blood, either unsorted or a sorted T cell fraction (not recorded which). This clonotype originated in a male donor with ankylosing spondylitis or in good health (not recorded which). As DNA, the CDR3 is TGTGCCAGCAGTCCGTTTCCGGGTACGCAGTATTTT. Its protein product is CASSPFPGTQYF.